Listed below are T cell receptor beta chains from one sample, sequenced in a study of neoadjuvant anti-PD-1 for oral cavity cancer. Data came from immunoSEQ multiplex PCR; TCRdb stores just in-frame clones and leaves some out. Here the sample spans thousands of clones, over 45% being singletons. The input for sequencing was tumor tissue, taken before nivolumab (anti-PD-1) treatment. The receptors shown here come from a person between 40 and 80 years old with oral cavity squamous cell carcinoma. Each CDR3 is given with its conserved first and last residue.

CDR3aa	j_gene	v_gene
CASSPPGARAWAFF	TRBJ1-1	TRBV7-2
CASSFYGTGEGYTF	TRBJ1-2	TRBV7-9
CASSQPVQTGYTGELFF	TRBJ2-2	TRBV4-1
CASFSGNSGNTIYF	TRBJ1-3	TRBV18
CASSLRGTANTGELFF	TRBJ2-2	TRBV11-3
CASSAGRGYEQYF	TRBJ2-7	TRBV2
CASGLSRGTWGETQYF	TRBJ2-5	TRBV12-5
CASSYDSSSYEQYF	TRBJ2-7	TRBV6-5
CASSLDRERLDGYTF	TRBJ1-2	TRBV5-5
CASSLRPTANTEAFF	TRBJ1-1	TRBV28
CASSLPDRGAGPQHF	TRBJ1-5	TRBV28
CASSRGSNSGNTIYF	TRBJ1-3	TRBV14
CASTPGGNQPQHF	TRBJ1-5	TRBV6-6
CASNPEGSGNSPLHF	TRBJ1-6	TRBV5-6
CASSLGGSGANVLTF	TRBJ2-6	TRBV7-2
CASRSLRSGEQFF	TRBJ2-1	TRBV28
CASSDRDRGANVLTF	TRBJ2-6	TRBV6-1
CASSLAASVFSGNTIYF	TRBJ1-3	TRBV11-2
CASSEFREVKAEAFF	TRBJ1-1	TRBV2
CASVSGETYEQYF	TRBJ2-7	TRBV28
CASSERGPLTF	TRBJ2-6	TRBV2
CASTLEGRAGGEAFF	TRBJ1-1	TRBV11-2
CASSLQGATNEQYF	TRBJ2-7	TRBV19
CASSLRPSGSVETQYF	TRBJ2-5	TRBV7-8
CASSDTGQAINEQFF	TRBJ2-1	TRBV10-1
CASSPSWTGGNIQYF	TRBJ2-4	TRBV5-1
CASRAQGAVYGYTF	TRBJ1-2	TRBV10-2